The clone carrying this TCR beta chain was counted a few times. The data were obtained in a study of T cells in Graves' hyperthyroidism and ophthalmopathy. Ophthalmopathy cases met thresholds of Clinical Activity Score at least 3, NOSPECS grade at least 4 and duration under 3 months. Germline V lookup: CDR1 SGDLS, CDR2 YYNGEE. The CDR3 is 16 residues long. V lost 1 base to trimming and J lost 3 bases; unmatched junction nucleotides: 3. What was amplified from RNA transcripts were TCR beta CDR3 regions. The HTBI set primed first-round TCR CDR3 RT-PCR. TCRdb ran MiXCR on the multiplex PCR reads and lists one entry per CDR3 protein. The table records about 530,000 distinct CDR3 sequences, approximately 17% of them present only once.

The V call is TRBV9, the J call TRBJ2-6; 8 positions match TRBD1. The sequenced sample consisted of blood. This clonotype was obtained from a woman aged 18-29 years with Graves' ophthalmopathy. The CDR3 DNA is TGTGCCAGCAGCGTAAACAGGGGGTTTGGGGCCAACGTCCTGACTTTC. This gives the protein CASSVNRGFGANVLTF.